The present T cell receptor beta chain was sequenced within a study of technical replicates of blood from a few donors. The method was immunoSEQ multiplex PCR; TCRdb's version includes in-frame clones alone and lacks a portion of them. Of 80,000 to 100,000 clones listed, approximately 96% are singletons. J was trimmed by 5 bases and V by 5 bases; bases with no gene match: 5. Germline loops: CDR1 MNHNY, CDR2 SVGAGI (reference sequence). The CDR3 is 14 amino acids. This sequence joins TRBV6-6 and TRBJ2-3; 9 bases are a match to TRBD1. This receptor was obtained from a human donor in good health. The specimen sequenced was T cells isolated from PBMCs. The CDR3 nucleotides read TGTGCCAGCAGTCTTACAGGGGGCTTAGATACGCAGTATTTT. This encodes CASSLTGGLDTQYF.